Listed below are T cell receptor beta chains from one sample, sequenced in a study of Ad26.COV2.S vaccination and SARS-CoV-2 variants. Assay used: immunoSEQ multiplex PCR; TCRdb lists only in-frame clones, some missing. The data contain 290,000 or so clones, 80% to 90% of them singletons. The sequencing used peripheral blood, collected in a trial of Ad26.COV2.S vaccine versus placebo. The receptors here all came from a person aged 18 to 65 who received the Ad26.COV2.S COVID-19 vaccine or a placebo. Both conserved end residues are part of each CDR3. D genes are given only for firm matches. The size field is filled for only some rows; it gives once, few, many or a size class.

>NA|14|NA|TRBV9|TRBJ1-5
TGTGCCAGCAGCGTAGGACAGGCTGGACAGCCCCAGCATTTT
CASSVGQAGQPQHF
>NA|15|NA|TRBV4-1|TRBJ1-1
TGCGCCAGCAGCCCCCCGGGGAGAGGGAGAGCTGAAGCTTTCTTT
CASSPPGRGRAEAFF
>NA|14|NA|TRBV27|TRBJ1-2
TGTGCCAGCTCCAGCACAGGCCCTAACTATGGCTACACCTTC
CASSSTGPNYGYTF
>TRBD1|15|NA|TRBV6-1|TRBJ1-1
TGTGCCAGCAGTGAGTACCGGACAGGGGGCACTGAAGCTTTCTTT
CASSEYRTGGTEAFF
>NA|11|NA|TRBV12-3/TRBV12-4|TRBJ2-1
TGTGCCAGCTCATTGAACGGGGAGCAGTTCTTC
CASSLNGEQFF
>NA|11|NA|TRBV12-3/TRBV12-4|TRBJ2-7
TGTGCCAGCAGTGGGCCTACCGGGCAGTACTTC
CASSGPTGQYF
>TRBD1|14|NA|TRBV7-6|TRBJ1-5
TGTGCCAGCAGCTTAACAGGGGGTCATCAGCCCCAGCATTTT
CASSLTGGHQPQHF
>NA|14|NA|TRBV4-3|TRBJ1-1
TGCGCCAGCAGCCAAGATCTGACCTACACTGAAGCTTTCTTT
CASSQDLTYTEAFF
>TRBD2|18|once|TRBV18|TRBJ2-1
TGTGCCAGCTCACCCACTCTTCTTCGGACTAGCGGGGGGTCTGAGCAGTTCTTC
CASSPTLLRTSGGSEQFF
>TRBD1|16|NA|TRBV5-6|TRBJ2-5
TGTGCCAGCAGCGTAGGGGACAGTGTCATACAAGAGACCCAGTACTTC
CASSVGDSVIQETQYF
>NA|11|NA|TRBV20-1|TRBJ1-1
TGCAGTGCCAAAGAGAACACTGAAGCTTTCTTT
CSAKENTEAFF
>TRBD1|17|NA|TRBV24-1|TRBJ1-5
TGTGCCACCAGTGATCCTCCTTGGACAGGGAAAGGGCAGCCCCAGCATTTT
CATSDPPWTGKGQPQHF
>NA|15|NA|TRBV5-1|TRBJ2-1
TGCGCCAGCAGCTTCCGGGACTCGAACTACAATGAGCAGTTCTTC
CASSFRDSNYNEQFF
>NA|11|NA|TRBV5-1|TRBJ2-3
TGCGCCAGCAGCTTTACAGATACGCAGTATTTT
CASSFTDTQYF
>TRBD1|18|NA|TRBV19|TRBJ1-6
TGTGCCAGTAGATCGAGACAGGGGGGCGATCGGGGAATCCCAATCCTCCACTTT
CASRSRQGGDRGIPILHF
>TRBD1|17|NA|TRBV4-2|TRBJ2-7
TGTGCCAGCAGCCATCTCCCAGGCGGGACAGGGGGCTCCGAGCAGTACTTC
CASSHLPGGTGGSEQYF
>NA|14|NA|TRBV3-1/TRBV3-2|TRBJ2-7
TGTGCCAGCAGCCAAGATCAGGCCCATTACGAGCAGTACTTC
CASSQDQAHYEQYF